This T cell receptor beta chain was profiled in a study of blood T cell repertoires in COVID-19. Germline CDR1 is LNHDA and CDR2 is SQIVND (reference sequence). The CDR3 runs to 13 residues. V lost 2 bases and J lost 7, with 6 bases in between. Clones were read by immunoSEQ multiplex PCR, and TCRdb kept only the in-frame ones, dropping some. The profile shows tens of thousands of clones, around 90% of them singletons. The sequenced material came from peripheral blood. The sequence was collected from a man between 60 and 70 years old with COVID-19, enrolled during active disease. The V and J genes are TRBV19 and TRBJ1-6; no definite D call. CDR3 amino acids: CASSIQENSPLHF. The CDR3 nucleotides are TGTGCCAGTAGTATACAAGAGAATTCACCCCTCCACTTT.